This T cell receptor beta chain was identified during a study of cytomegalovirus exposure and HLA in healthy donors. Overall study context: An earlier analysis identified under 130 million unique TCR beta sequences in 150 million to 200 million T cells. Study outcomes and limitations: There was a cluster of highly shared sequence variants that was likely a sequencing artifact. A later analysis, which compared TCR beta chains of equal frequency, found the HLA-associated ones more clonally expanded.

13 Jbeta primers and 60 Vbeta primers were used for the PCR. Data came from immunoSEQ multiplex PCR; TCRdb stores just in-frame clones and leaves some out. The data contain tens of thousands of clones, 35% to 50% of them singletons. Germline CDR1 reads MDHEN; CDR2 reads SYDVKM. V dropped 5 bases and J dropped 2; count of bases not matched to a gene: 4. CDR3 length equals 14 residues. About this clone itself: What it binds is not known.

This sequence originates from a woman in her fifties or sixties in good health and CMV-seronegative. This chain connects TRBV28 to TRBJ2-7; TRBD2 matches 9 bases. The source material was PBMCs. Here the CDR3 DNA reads TGTGCCAGCAGTGGCGGGAGGGGGGCCTACGAGCAGTACTTC. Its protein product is CASSGGRGAYEQYF.